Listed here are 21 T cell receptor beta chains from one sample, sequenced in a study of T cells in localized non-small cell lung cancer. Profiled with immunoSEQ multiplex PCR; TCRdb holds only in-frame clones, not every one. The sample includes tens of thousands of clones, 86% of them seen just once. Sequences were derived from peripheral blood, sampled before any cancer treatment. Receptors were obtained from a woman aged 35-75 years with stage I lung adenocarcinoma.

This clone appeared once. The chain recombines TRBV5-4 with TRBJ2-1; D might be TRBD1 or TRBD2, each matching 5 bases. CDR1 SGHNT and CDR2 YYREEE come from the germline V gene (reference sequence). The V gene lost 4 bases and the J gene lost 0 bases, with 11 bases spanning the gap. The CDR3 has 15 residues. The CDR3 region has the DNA TGTGCCAGCAGCCGGGACCCCAGCTCCTACAATGAGCAGTTCTTC. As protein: CASSRDPSSYNEQFF. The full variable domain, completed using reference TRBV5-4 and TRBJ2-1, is ETGVTQSPTHLIKTRGQQVTLRCSSQSGHNTVSWYQQALGQGPQFIFQYYREEENGRGNFPPRFSGLQFPNYSSELNVNALELDDSALYLCASSRDPSSYNEQFFGPGTRLTVL.

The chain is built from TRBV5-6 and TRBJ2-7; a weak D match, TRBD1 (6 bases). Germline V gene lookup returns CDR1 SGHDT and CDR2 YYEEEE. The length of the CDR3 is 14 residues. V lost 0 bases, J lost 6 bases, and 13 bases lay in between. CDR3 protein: CASSLGQDIGEQYF. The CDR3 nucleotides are TGTGCCAGCAGCTTGGGACAGGACATTGGCGAGCAGTACTTC.

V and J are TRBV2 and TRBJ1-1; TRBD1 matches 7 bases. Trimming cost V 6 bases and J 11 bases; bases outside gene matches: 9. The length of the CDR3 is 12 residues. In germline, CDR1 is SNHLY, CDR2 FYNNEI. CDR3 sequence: CASRVEDRAAFF. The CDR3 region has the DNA TGTGCCAGCAGGGTGGAAGACAGGGCGGCTTTCTTT.

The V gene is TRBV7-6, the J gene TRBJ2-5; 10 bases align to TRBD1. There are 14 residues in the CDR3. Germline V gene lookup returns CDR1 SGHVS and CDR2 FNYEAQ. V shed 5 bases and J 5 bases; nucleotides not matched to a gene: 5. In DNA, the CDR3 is TGTGCCAGCAGCCGGGGGACAGGGGAGGAGACCCAGTACTTC. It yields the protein CASSRGTGEETQYF. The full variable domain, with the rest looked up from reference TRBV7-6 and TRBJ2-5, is GAGVSQSPRYKVTKRGQDVALRCDPISGHVSLYWYRQALGQGPEFLTYFNYEAQQDKSGLPNDRFSAERPEGSISTLTIQRTEQRDSAMYRCASSRGTGEETQYFGPGTRLLVL.

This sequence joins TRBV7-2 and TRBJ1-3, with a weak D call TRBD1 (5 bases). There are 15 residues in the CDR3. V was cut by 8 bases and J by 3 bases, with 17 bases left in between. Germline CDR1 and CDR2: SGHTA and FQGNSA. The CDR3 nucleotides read TGTGCCAGCCTCTGGGAGGGACCGGGTGGAAACACCATATATTTT. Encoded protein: CASLWEGPGGNTIYF.

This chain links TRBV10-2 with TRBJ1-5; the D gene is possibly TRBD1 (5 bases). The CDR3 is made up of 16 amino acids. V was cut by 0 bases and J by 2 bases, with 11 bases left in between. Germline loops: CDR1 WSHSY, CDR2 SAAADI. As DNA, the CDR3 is TGCGCCAGCAGTGAGTCGGGACTCGGGGGCAATCAGCCCCAGCATTTT. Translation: CASSESGLGGNQPQHF.

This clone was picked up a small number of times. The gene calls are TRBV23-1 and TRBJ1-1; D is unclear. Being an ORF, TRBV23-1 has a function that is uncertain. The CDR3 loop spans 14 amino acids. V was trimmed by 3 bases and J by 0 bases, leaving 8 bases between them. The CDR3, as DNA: TGCGCCAGCAGTCATTCGGTAATGAACACTGAAGCTTTCTTT. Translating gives CASSHSVMNTEAFF.

As DNA, the CDR3 is TGTGCCAGCTCTCAGGGAGGGGCCTATACGCAGTATTTT. Its protein product is CASSQGGAYTQYF. The chain has TRBV9 and TRBJ2-3; 7 bases are shared with TRBD2. The J segment lost 7 bases and the V segment lost 7 bases, leaving 9 bases of the junction unmatched. This CDR3 is built from 13 residues. The germline gives CDR1 SGDLS, CDR2 YYNGEE. Full variable domain (missing parts from reference TRBV9 and TRBJ2-3): DSGVTQTPKHLITATGQRVTLRCSPRSGDLSVYWYQQSLDQGLQFLIQYYNGEERAKGNILERFSAQQFPDLHSELNLSSLELGDSALYFCASSQGGAYTQYFGPGTRLTVL.

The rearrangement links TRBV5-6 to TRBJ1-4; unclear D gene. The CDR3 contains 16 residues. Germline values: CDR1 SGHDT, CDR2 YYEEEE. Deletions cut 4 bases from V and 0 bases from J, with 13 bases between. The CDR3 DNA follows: TGTGCCAGCAGCGAGTCATGGTTATCAACTAATGAAAAACTGTTTTTT. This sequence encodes CASSESWLSTNEKLFF.

DNA for the CDR3: TGTGCCAGCAGTTTCAGGAGGAATGAAAAACTGTTTTTT. Encoded protein: CASSFRRNEKLFF. J is TRBJ1-4 and V is TRBV27; unclear D gene. CDR3 length: 13 residues. CDR1 and CDR2 (germline): MNHEY, SMNVEV (reference sequence). Trimming stripped 3 bases from V and 5 bases from J, with 7 bases between.

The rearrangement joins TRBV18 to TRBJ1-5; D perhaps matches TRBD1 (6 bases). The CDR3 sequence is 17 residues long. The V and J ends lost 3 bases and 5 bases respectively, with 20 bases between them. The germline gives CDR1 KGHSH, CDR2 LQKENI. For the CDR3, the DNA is TGTGCCAGCTCACCGATATCCGGGACACAACCTCATCAGCCCCAGCATTTT. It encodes CASSPISGTQPHQPQHF. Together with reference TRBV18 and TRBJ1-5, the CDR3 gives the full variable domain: NAGVMQNPRHLVRRRGQEARLRCSPMKGHSHVYWYRQLPEEGLKFMVYLQKENIIDESGMPKERFSAEFPKEGPSILRIQQVVRGDSAAYFCASSPISGTQPHQPQHFGDGTRLSIL.

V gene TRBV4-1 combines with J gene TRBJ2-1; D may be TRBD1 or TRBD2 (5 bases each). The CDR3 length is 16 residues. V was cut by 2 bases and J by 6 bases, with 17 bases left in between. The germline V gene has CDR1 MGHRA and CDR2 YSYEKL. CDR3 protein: CASSQQFSGASNEQFF. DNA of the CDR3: TGCGCCAGCAGCCAACAATTTTCCGGGGCAAGCAATGAGCAGTTCTTC.

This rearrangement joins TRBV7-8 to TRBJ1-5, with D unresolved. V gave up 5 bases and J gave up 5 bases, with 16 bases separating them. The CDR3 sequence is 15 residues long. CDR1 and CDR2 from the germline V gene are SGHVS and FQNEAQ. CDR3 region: CASSPSSDIYQPQHF. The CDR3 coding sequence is TGTGCCAGCAGCCCCAGTAGCGATATTTATCAGCCCCAGCATTTT.

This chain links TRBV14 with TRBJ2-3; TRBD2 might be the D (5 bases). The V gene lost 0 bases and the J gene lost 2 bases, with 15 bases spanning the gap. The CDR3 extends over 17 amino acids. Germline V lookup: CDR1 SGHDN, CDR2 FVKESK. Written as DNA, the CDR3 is TGTGCCAGCAGCCAAGATCGGGGTTCCCGTTACACAGATACGCAGTATTTT. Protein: CASSQDRGSRYTDTQYF. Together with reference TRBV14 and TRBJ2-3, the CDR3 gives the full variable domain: EAGVTQFPSHSVIEKGQTVTLRCDPISGHDNLYWYRRVMGKEIKFLLHFVKESKQDESGMPNNRFLAERTGGTYSTLKVQPAELEDSGVYFCASSQDRGSRYTDTQYFGPGTRLTVL.

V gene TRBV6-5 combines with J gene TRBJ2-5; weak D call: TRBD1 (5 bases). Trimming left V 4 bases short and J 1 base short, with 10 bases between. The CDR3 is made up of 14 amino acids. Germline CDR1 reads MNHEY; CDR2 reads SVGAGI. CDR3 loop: CASSSLGPQETQYF. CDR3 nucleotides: TGTGCCAGCAGTTCCCTGGGGCCCCAAGAGACCCAGTACTTC.

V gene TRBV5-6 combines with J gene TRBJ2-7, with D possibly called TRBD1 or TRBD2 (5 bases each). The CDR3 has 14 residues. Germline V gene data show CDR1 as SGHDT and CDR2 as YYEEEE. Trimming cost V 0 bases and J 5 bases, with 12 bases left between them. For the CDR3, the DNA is TGTGCCAGCAGCTTGGTAGGGGAGCGCCACGAGCAGTACTTC. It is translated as CASSLVGERHEQYF.

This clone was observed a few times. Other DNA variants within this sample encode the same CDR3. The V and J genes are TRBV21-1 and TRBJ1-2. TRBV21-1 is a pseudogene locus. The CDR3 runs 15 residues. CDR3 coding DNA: TGTGCCAGCAGCGGGTCAGGGAGATGGTGGTGTGGCTACACCTTC. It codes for CASSGSGRWWCGYTF.

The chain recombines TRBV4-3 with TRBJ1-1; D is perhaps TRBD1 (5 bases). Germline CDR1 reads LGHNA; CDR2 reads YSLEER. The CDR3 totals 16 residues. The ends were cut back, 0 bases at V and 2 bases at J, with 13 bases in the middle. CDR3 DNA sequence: TGCGCCAGCAGCCAAGACGGGACGGGAAGCAACACTGAAGCTTTCTTT. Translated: CASSQDGTGSNTEAFF.

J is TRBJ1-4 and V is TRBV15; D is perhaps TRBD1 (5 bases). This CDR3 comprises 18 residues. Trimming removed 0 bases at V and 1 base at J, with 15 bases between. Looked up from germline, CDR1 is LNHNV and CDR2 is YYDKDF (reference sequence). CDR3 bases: TGTGCCACCAGCAGAGATGGTTTCCGGGGGTTAACTAATGAAAAACTGTTTTTT. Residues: CATSRDGFRGLTNEKLFF.

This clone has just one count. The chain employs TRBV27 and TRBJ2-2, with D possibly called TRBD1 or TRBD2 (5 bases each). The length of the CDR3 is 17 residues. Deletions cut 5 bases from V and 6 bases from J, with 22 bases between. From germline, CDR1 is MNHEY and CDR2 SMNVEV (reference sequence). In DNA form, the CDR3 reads TGTGCCAGCAGTCCCGTAGCCGGGACCCCGGGCCCCGGGGAGCTGTTTTTT. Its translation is CASSPVAGTPGPGELFF.

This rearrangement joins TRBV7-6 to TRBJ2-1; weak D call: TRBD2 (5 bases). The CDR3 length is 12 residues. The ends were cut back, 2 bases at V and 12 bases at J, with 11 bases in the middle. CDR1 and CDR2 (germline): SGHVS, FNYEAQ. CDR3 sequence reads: CASSLQDSRQFF. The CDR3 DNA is TGTGCCAGCAGCTTACAGGACTCGAGGCAGTTCTTC.